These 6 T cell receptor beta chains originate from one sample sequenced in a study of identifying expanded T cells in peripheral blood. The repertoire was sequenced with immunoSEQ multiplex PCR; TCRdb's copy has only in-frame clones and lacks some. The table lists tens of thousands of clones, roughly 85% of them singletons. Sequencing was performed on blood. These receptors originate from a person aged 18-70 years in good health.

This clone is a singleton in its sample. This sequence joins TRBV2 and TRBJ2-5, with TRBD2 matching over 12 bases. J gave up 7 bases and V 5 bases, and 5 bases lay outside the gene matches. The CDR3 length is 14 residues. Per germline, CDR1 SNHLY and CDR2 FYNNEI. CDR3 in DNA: TGTGCCAGCAGTCCCGAGGGACTAGCGGGGACCCAGTACTTC. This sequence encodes CASSPEGLAGTQYF.

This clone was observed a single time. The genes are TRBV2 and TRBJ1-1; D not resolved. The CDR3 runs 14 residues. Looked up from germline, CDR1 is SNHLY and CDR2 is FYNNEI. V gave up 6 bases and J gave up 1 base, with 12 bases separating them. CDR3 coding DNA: TGTGCCAGCAGCGCCAGAACAGCGAACACTGAAGCTTTCTTT. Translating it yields CASSARTANTEAFF.

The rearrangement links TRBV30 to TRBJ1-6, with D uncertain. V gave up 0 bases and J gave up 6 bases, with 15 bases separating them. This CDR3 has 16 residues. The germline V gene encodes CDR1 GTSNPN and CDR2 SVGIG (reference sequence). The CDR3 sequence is CAWSVARGSLNSPLHF. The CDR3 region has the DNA TGTGCCTGGAGTGTAGCACGTGGGAGTCTTAATTCACCCCTCCACTTT.

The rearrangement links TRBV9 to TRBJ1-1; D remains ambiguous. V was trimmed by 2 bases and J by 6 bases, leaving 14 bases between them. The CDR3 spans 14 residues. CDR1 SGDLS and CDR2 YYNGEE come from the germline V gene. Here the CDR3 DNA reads TGTGCCAGCAGCGTGGGTGGGCAGGCCGCTGAAGCTTTCTTT. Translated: CASSVGGQAAEAFF.

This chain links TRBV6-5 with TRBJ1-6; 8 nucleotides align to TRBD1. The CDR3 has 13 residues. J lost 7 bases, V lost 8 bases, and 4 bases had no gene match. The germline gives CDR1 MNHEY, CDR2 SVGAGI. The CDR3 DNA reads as TGTGCCAGCCGGGACAGGAGGAATTCACCCCTCCACTTT. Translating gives CASRDRRNSPLHF.

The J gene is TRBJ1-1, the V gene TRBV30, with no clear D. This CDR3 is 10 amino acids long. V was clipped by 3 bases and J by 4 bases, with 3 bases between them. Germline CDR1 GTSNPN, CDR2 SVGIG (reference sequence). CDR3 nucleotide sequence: TGTGCCTGGAGGGTCACTGAAGCTTTCTTT. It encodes CAWRVTEAFF.